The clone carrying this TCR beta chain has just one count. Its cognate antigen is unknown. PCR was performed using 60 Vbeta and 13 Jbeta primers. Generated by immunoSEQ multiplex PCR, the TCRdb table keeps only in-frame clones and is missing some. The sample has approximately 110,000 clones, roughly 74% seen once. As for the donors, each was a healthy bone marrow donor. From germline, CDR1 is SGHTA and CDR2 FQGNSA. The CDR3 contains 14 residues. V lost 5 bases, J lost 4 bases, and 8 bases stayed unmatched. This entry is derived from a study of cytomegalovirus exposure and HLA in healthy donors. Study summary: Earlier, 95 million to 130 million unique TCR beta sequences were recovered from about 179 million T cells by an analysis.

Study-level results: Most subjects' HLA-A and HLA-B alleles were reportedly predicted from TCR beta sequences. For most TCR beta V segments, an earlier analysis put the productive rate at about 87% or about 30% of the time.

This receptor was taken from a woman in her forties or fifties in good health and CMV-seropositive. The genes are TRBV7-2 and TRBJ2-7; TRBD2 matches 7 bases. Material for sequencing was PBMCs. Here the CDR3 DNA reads TGTGCCAGCAGCCGGACTAGAAACAAGTACGAGCAGTACTTC. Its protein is CASSRTRNKYEQYF.